This paragraph reports one T cell receptor (beta chain). What antigen it recognizes has not been identified. No per-base quality is available; no much larger clone lies one base away. The sample originates from a study of T cell repertoires in cytomegalovirus infection (dated by TCRdb to about 2019). For the wider study: Recently identified HLA-C-restricted CMV epitopes, whose presentation resists viral immunomodulation, were targeted by peptide stimulations together with well-studied HLA-B-restricted epitopes. The HLA type of each donor mattered for the analysis, because public TCR beta signatures pointed to carriage of CMV infection along with the matching HLA type. The full study reports these points: The ex vivo response was dominated by HLA-C-restricted CMV-specific TCR beta clonotypes, which also provided the single most frequent clonotype in two of eight donors. Carriers of CMV infection plus the relevant HLA type were discriminated by the cumulative frequency of public TCR beta family members in the study cohort and in an independent approximately 360-donor cohort.

This specimen's treatment or condition label, per the study, means: in vitro stimulation with specific CMV peptide epitopes to enrich CMV-specific T cells. The CDR3 spans 13 residues, from the cysteine through the phenylalanine. Only the CDR3 portion is preserved as DNA: 39 bases, with reading frame beginning at the first base. Trimming takes 3 bases from V and 6 bases from J, and the germline ends sit 12 bases apart. The CDR1 and CDR2 encoded by the germline V gene are SGHRS and YFSETQ. The sequencing machine was an Illumina HiSeq 1500. Using fastp at Q25 and MiXCR, TCRdb reprocessed the public reads and kept productive beta chains. CDR3 protein sequences are deduplicated, and each keeps its most common genes and DNA. The sample table shows about 920,000 distinct CDR3 sequences, and about 33% are seen once. Of the sample, roughly 13% is held by the ten largest clones.

This receptor chain uses TRBV5-1 and TRBJ1-1; too little of a D gene remains to name it. The TCR sequence derives from a human donor in good health (CMV status not recorded). Some clones in this sample may be carry-over from other donors' samples. Specimen: cultured CD8+ T cells from PBMCs, collected from culture after CMV antigen stimulation. CDR3 region: CASSSPGGSEAFF. In nucleotides, the sequence is TGCGCCAGCAGCTCCCCAGGCGGGTCTGAAGCTTTCTTT.